This note documents a single T cell receptor beta chain sequence. Its matching antigen is unknown. Trimming removed 0 bases at V and 0 bases at J, with 8 bases between. The CDR3 extends over 15 amino acids. The V gene's germline CDR1 is MNHNS and CDR2 SASEGT. The data were obtained in a study of cytomegalovirus exposure and HLA in healthy donors. The PCR made use of 60 Vbeta and 13 Jbeta primers. TCRdb keeps only in-frame clones here, not all; method: immunoSEQ multiplex PCR. There are under 100,000 clones in the sample; about 74% occur only once, and around 2.8% lies in the top ten. Study-level results: Later analysis showed TCR association rates varying by HLA locus, highest for DRB1 and lowest for HLA-C. Among CMV-associated TCR beta chains, most appeared HLA-restricted in a later analysis. A later analysis showed HLA-associated TCR beta chains outstripping equally common others in clonal expansion.

The receptor was isolated from a man in his forties in good health and CMV-seronegative. Sequenced input: PBMCs. This chain links TRBV6-1 with TRBJ1-2; D is undetermined. The DNA for the CDR3 is TGTGCCAGCAGTGAAGCGCTTGCGGCTAACTATGGCTACACCTTC. It codes for CASSEALAANYGYTF.